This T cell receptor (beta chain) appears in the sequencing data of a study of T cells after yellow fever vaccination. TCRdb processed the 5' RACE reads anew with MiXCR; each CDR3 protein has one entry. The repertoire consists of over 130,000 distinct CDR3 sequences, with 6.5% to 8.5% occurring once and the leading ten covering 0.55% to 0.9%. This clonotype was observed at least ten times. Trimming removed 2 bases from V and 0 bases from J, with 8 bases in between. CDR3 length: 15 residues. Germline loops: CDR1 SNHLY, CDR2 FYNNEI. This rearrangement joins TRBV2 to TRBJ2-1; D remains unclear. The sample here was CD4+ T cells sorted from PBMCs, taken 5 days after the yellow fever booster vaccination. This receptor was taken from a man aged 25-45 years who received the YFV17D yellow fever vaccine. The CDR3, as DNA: TGTGCCAGCAGTGAAAGCCGGAGCTCCTACAATGAGCAGTTCTTC. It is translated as CASSESRSSYNEQFF.